This T cell receptor (beta chain) was identified in a study of blood T cell repertoires in COVID-19. Study background: Acute-phase and convalescent COVID-19 samples originated in the United States, Italy and Spain. Nucleic acid was either cDNA or gDNA, and it came from T cells, B-cell-depleted T cells, or PBMCs.

Only in-frame clones appear in the TCRdb table, and some are missing; sequencing was by immunoSEQ multiplex PCR. The table has about 280,000 clones, around 92% seen once. Recruits, aged about 18 to 90 years, lived in some 25 US areas. Clinical history reported by participants formed the basis on which cohorts were assigned. The receptor was isolated from a woman in her sixties who had recovered from COVID-19. Source material: PBMCs or T cells enriched from blood (not recorded which).

CDR3 nucleotides: TGTGCCAGCAGCGTCTGGGACAGGGACGAGCAGTACTTC. The encoded protein is CASSVWDRDEQYF. The chain is built from TRBV9 and TRBJ2-7; 9 bases are shared with TRBD1. This CDR3 contains 13 residues. Germline V CDR1 and CDR2: SGDLS, YYNGEE. Unmatched junction bases numbered 2, after V lost 2 bases and J lost 5 bases.